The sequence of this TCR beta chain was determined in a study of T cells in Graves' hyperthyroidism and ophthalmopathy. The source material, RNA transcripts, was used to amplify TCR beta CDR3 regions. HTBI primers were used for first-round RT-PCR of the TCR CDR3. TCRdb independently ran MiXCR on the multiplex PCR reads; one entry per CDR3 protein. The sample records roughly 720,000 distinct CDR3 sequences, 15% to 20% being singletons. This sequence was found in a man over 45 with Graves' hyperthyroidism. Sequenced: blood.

CDR3 bases: TGTGCCAGCAGTGAATGGTTCGACAGGGAGGGAGATGGCTACACCTTC. It specifies CASSEWFDREGDGYTF. The V call is TRBV25-1, the J call TRBJ1-2, with 7 bases that match TRBD1. The junction had 11 bases not matched to a gene; V was cut back by 1 base and J by 6 bases. Germline V gene data show CDR1 as MGHDK and CDR2 as SYGVNS. CDR3 length: 16 residues.